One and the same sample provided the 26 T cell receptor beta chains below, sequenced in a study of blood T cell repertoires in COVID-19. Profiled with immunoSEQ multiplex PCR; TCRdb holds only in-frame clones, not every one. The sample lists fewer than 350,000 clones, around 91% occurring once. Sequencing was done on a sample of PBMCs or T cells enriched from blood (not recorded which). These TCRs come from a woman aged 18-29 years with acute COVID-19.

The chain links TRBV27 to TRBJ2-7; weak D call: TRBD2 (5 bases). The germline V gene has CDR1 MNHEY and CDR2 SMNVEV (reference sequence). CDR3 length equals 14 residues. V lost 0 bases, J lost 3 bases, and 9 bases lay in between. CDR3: CASSLSGMGYEQYF. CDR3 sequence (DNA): TGTGCCAGCAGTTTATCCGGGATGGGCTACGAGCAGTACTTC.

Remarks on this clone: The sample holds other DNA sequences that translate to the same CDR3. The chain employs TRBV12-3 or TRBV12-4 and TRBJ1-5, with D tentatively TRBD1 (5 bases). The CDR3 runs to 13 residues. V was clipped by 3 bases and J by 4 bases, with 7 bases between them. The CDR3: CASSFGGNQPQHF. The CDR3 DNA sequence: TGTGCCAGCAGTTTCGGGGGTAATCAGCCCCAGCATTTT.

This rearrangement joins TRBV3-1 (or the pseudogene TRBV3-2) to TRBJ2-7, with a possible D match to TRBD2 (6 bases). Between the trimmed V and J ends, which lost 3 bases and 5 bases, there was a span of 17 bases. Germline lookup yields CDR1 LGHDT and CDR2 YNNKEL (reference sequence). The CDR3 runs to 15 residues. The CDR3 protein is CASSQAAGRLNEQYF. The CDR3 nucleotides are TGTGCCAGCAGCCAGGCCGCGGGACGCCTTAACGAGCAGTACTTC.

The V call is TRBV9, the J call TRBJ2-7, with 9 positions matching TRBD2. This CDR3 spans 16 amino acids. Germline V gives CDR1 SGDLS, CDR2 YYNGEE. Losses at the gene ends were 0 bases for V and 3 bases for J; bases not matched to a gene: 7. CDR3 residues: CASSVGLAGSYYEQYF. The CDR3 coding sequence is TGTGCCAGCAGCGTAGGTCTAGCGGGGTCGTACTACGAGCAGTACTTC.

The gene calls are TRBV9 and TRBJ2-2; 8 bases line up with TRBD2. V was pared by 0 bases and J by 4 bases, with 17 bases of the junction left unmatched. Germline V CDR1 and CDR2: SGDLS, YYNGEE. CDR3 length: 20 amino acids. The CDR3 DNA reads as TGTGCCAGCAGCGTAGCCGATGGGACTAGGGATACGACAACCACCGGGGAGCTGTTTTTT. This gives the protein CASSVADGTRDTTTTGELFF.

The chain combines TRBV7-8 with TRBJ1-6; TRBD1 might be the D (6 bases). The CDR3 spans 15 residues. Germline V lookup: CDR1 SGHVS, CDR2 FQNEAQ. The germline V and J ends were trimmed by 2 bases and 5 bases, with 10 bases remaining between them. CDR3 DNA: TGTGCCAGCAGCTTACAGGGGTTAGATAATTCACCCCTCCACTTT. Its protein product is CASSLQGLDNSPLHF.

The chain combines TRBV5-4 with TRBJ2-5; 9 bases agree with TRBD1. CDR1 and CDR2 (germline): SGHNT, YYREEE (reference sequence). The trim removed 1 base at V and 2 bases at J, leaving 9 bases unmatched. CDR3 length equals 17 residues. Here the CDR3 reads CASSLSWDRVGQETQYF. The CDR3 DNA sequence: TGTGCCAGCAGCTTGTCTTGGGACAGGGTAGGGCAAGAGACCCAGTACTTC. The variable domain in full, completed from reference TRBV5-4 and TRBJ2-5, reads ETGVTQSPTHLIKTRGQQVTLRCSSQSGHNTVSWYQQALGQGPQFIFQYYREEENGRGNFPPRFSGLQFPNYSSELNVNALELDDSALYLCASSLSWDRVGQETQYFGPGTRLLVL.

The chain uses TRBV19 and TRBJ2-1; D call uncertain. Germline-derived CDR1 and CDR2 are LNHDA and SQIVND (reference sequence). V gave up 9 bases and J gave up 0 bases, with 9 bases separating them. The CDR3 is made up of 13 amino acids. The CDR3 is CASSPGSYNEQFF. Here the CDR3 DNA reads TGTGCCAGCAGTCCGGGCTCCTACAATGAGCAGTTCTTC. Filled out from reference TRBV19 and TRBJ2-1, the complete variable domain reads DGGITQSPKYLFRKEGQNVTLSCEQNLNHDAMYWYRQDPGQGLRLIYYSQIVNDFQKGDIAEGYSVSREKKESFPLTVTSAQKNPTAFYLCASSPGSYNEQFFGPGTRLTVL.

The CDR3 DNA follows: TGTGCCAGCAGAACCCCGATGGCGGGGTTCTATGGCTACACCTTC. Residues: CASRTPMAGFYGYTF. The rearrangement joins TRBV27 to TRBJ1-2; D gene uncertain. Germline assignment: CDR1 MNHEY and CDR2 SMNVEV (reference sequence). There are 15 residues in the CDR3. V lost 6 bases and J lost 4, with 18 bases in between.

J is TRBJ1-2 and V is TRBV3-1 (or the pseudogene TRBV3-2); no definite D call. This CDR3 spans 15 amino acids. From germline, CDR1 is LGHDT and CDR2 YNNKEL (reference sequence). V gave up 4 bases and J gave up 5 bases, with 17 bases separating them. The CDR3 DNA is TGTGCCAGCAGCCCCAGCTACAGACGGGGTTATGGCTACACCTTC. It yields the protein CASSPSYRRGYGYTF.

CDR3 nucleotides: TGTGCCAGCAGCTTTACCGGGACAGGGGCTTACGAGCAGTACTTC. Its translation: CASSFTGTGAYEQYF. The V call is TRBV11-2, the J call TRBJ2-7; TRBD1 aligns across 10 bases. With V trimmed by 3 bases and J by 4 bases, 6 bases remained unmatched. The germline V gene has CDR1 SGHAT and CDR2 FQNNGV. The CDR3 sequence is 15 residues long.

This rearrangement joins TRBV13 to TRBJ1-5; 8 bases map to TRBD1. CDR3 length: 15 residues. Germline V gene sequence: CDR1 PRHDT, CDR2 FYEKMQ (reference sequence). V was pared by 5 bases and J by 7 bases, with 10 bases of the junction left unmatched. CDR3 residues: CASSTRGTGAQPQHF. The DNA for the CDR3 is TGTGCCAGCAGCACCCGAGGGACAGGAGCCCAGCCCCAGCATTTT.

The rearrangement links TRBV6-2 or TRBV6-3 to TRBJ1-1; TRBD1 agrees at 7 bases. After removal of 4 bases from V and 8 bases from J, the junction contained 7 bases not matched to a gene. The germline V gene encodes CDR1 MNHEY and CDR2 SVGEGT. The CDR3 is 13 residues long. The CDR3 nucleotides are TGTGCCAGCAGTTTTAGGGAGACAGGGGAAGCTTTCTTT. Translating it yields CASSFRETGEAFF.

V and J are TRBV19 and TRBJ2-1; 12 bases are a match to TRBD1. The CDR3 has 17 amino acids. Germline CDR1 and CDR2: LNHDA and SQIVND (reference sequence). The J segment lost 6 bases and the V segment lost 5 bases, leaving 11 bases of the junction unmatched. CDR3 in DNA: TGTGCCAGTAGTGCATCCGGGACAGGGGGCGGTCTCAATGAGCAGTTCTTC. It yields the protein CASSASGTGGGLNEQFF.

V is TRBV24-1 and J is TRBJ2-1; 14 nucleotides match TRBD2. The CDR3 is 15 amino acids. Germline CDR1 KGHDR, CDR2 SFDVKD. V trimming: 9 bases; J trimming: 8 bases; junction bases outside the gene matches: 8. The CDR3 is CATVGTSGRVDEQFF. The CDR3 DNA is TGTGCCACCGTGGGGACTAGCGGGAGAGTTGATGAGCAGTTCTTC.

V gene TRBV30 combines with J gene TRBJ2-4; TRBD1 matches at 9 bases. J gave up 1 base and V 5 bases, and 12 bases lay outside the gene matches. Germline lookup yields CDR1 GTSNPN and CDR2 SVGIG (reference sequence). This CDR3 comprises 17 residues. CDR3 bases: TGTGCCTGGGGGGGCGTGGGGACAGGGTGGGCCAAAAACATTCAGTACTTC. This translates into CAWGGVGTGWAKNIQYF.

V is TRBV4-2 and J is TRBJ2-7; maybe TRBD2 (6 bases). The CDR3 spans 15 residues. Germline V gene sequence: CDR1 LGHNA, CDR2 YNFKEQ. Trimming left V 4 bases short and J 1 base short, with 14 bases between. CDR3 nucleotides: TGTGCCAGCAGCCCCGGAGGAGGGAGTTCCTACGAGCAGTACTTC. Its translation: CASSPGGGSSYEQYF.

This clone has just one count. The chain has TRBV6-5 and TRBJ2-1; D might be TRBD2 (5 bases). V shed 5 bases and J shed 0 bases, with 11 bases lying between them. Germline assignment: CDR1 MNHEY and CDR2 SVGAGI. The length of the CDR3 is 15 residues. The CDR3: CASSQVGSSYNEQFF. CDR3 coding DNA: TGTGCCAGCAGTCAGGTAGGGAGCTCCTACAATGAGCAGTTCTTC.

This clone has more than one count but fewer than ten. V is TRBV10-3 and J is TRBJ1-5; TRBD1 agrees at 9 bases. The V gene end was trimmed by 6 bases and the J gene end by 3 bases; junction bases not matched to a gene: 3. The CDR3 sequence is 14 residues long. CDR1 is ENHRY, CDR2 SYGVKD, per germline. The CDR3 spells CAIRGTGNNQPQHF. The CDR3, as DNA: TGTGCCATCAGAGGGACAGGGAACAATCAGCCCCAGCATTTT.

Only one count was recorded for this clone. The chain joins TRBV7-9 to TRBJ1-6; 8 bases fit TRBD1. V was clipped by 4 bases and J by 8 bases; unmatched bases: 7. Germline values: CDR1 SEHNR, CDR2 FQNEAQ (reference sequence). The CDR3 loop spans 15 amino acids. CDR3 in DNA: TGTGCCAGCAGCTCCGGAGACAGGGGCGATTCACCCCTCCACTTT. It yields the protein CASSSGDRGDSPLHF.

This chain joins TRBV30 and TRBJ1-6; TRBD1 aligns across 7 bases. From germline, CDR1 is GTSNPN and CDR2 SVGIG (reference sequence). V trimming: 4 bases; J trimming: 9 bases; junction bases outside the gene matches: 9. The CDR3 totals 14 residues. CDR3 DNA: TGTGCCTGGAAACAGGGGATCCTAATTTCACCCCTCCACTTT. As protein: CAWKQGILISPLHF.

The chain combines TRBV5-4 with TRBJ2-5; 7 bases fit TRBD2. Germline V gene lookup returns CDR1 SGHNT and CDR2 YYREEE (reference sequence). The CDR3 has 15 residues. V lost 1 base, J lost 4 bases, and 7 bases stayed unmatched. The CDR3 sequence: CASSLYGGSGETQYF. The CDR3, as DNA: TGTGCCAGCAGCTTGTATGGCGGGAGCGGAGAGACCCAGTACTTC.

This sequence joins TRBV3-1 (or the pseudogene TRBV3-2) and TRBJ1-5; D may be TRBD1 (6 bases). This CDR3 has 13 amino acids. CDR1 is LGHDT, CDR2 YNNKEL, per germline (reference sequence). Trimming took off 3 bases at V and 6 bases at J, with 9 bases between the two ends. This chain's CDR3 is CASSQGAIQPQHF. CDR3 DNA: TGTGCCAGCAGCCAGGGGGCAATTCAGCCCCAGCATTTT.

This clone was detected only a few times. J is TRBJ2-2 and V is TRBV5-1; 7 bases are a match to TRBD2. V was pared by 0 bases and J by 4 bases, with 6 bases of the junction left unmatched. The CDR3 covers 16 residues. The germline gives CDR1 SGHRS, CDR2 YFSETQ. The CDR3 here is CASSLVGRAGTGELFF. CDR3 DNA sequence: TGCGCCAGCAGCTTGGTTGGGAGGGCCGGCACCGGGGAGCTGTTTTTT. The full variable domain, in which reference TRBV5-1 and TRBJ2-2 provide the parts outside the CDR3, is KAGVTQTPRYLIKTRGQQVTLSCSPISGHRSVSWYQQTPGQGLQFLFEYFSETQRNKGNFPGRFSGRQFSNSRSEMNVSTLELGDSALYLCASSLVGRAGTGELFFGEGSRLTVL.

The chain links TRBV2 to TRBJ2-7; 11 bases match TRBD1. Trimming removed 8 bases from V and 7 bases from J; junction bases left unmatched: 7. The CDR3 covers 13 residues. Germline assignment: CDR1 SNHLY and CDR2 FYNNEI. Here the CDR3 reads CASGGQGVGEQYF. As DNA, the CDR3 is TGTGCCAGCGGGGGACAGGGGGTAGGGGAGCAGTACTTC.

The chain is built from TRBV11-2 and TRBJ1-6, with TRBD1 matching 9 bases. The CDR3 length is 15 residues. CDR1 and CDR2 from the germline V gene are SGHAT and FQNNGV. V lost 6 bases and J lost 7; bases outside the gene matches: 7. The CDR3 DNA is TGTGCCAGCAGTTCCGGGACAGGGAGGAATTCACCCCTCCACTTT. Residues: CASSSGTGRNSPLHF.